A single sample is the source of the 27 T cell receptor beta chains below, sequenced in a study of T cell responses to AZD1222 COVID-19 vaccine. Libraries were prepared by immunoSEQ multiplex PCR; TCRdb keeps only in-frame clonotypes and omits some of them. The table has more than 45,000 clones, 70% to 85% seen once. Material: peripheral blood, obtained on day 0 of AZD1222 vaccination. The receptors stem from an adult in good health.

The chain uses TRBV3-1 (or the pseudogene TRBV3-2) and TRBJ1-4, with TRBD1 identical over 8 bases. V trimming: 3 bases; J trimming: 0 bases; junction bases outside the gene matches: 12. This CDR3 is 19 amino acids long. From germline, CDR1 is LGHDT and CDR2 YNNKEL (reference sequence). The chain's CDR3 is CASSHSLGQVGATNEKLFF. The CDR3 coding sequence is TGTGCCAGCAGCCACAGTCTGGGACAGGTGGGGGCAACTAATGAAAAACTGTTTTTT.

The chain is built from TRBV12-5 and TRBJ1-5; perhaps TRBD1 as D (5 bases). Between the trimmed V and J ends, which lost 5 bases and 1 base, there was a span of 15 bases. This CDR3 is built from 16 residues. Looked up from germline, CDR1 is LGHNT and CDR2 is FRNRAP. The CDR3 region has the DNA TGTGCTAGTGGTGGCCGGGGGACCCGAAGCAATCAGCCCCAGCATTTT. Its translation is CASGGRGTRSNQPQHF.

CDR3: CASSPSGTGYEQYF. The CDR3 DNA follows: TGTGCCAGCTCACCAAGTGGGACGGGCTACGAGCAGTACTTC. V is TRBV18 and J is TRBJ2-7, with D perhaps matching TRBD1 or TRBD2 (5 bases each). Germline-derived CDR1 and CDR2 are KGHSH and LQKENI. V was trimmed by 2 bases and J by 3 bases, leaving 11 bases between them. This CDR3 has 14 amino acids.

This sequence joins TRBV9 and TRBJ2-5; TRBD2 matches 7 bases. Germline V lookup: CDR1 SGDLS, CDR2 YYNGEE. The length of the CDR3 is 15 residues. V shed 0 bases, J shed 5 bases, and the junction held 7 bases outside the gene matches. CDR3 DNA sequence: TGTGCCAGCAGCGTAGACGGGGGGAGTTGGGAGACCCAGTACTTC. Protein sequence: CASSVDGGSWETQYF.

This chain links TRBV6-5 with TRBJ2-7; D is possibly TRBD1 (7 bases). Germline V gene data show CDR1 as MNHEY and CDR2 as SVGAGI. This CDR3 spans 15 amino acids. V lost 8 bases, J lost 1 base, and 18 bases lay in between. The CDR3 loop reads CASLRGGTASYEQYF. CDR3 nucleotides: TGTGCCAGCCTTCGAGGGGGGACAGCTTCCTACGAGCAGTACTTC.

The V gene is TRBV28, the J gene TRBJ1-6; unclear D gene. Germline CDR1 reads MDHEN; CDR2 reads SYDVKM. The CDR3 has 12 amino acids. Between the trimmed V and J ends, which lost 10 bases and 7 bases, there was a span of 11 bases. CDR3 residues: CATSYGNSPLHF. CDR3 bases: TGTGCCACCTCTTACGGGAATTCACCCCTCCACTTT. The entire variable domain, with the rest obtained from reference TRBV28 and TRBJ1-6, is as follows: DVKVTQSSRYLVKRTGEKVFLECVQDMDHENMFWYRQDPGLGLRLIYFSYDVKMKEKGDIPEGYSVSREKKERFSLILESASTNQTSMYLCATSYGNSPLHFGNGTRLTVT.

V is TRBV4-1 and J is TRBJ1-2, with D tentatively TRBD1 (6 bases). Germline V gene lookup returns CDR1 MGHRA and CDR2 YSYEKL. V shed 1 base and J shed 3 bases, with 18 bases lying between them. This CDR3 contains 17 residues. CDR3 sequence: CASSQAKEQGFYYGYTF. For the CDR3, the DNA is TGCGCCAGCAGCCAAGCTAAGGAACAGGGATTTTACTATGGCTACACCTTC.

The J gene is TRBJ2-7, the V gene TRBV3-1 (or the pseudogene TRBV3-2), with TRBD2 matching over 7 bases. Trimming took 4 bases from V and 5 from J; bases not matched to a gene: 11. Germline V gene lookup returns CDR1 LGHDT and CDR2 YNNKEL (reference sequence). The CDR3 consists of 15 residues. For the CDR3, the DNA is TGTGCCAGCAGCCCTGATGATGAGCGGGGCGACGAGCAGTACTTC. Its translation: CASSPDDERGDEQYF.

The DNA of the CDR3 is TGTGCCAGCAGCTTACGAGGACAGGGTGGGACCCAGTACTTC. As protein: CASSLRGQGGTQYF. The chain couples TRBV5-5 to TRBJ2-5, with 8 nucleotides matching TRBD1. Looked up from germline, CDR1 is SGHKS and CDR2 is YYEKEE (reference sequence). J gave up 7 bases and V 2 bases, and 7 bases lay outside the gene matches. The CDR3 extends over 14 amino acids.

The table lists this clone with a count of one. The chain carries TRBV7-6 and TRBJ2-1, with 10 nucleotides matching TRBD2. The germline V gene has CDR1 SGHVS and CDR2 FNYEAQ. V shed 5 bases, J shed 10 bases, and the junction held 11 bases outside the gene matches. This CDR3 is 15 amino acids long. The CDR3 coding sequence is TGTGCCAGCAGCCCTAGCGGGGGACCTACTAACGAGCAGTTCTTC. Encoded protein: CASSPSGGPTNEQFF.

The V and J genes are TRBV4-1 and TRBJ1-6; 9 nucleotides line up with TRBD1. CDR1 is MGHRA and CDR2 is YSYEKL in the germline V gene. Trimming removed 7 bases from V and 9 bases from J; junction bases left unmatched: 4. The CDR3 loop spans 13 amino acids. As DNA, the CDR3 is TGCGCCAGCACCCGGGACAGGGCTTCACCCCTCCACTTT. It codes for CASTRDRASPLHF.

The rearrangement links TRBV11-2 to TRBJ1-3, with 7 positions matching TRBD1. J was trimmed by 4 bases and V by 5 bases; bases with no gene match: 2. Germline CDR1 SGHAT, CDR2 FQNNGV. The CDR3 contains 13 residues. CDR3 sequence: CASSTGQGNTIYF. CDR3 DNA: TGTGCCAGCAGCACGGGACAGGGAAACACCATATATTTT.

This rearrangement joins TRBV7-9 to TRBJ1-1; D not resolved. This CDR3 contains 13 residues. V was trimmed by 1 base and J by 2 bases, leaving 5 bases between them. Germline V lookup: CDR1 SEHNR, CDR2 FQNEAQ (reference sequence). This CDR3 is CASSLDSNTEAFF. The CDR3, as DNA: TGTGCCAGCAGCTTAGACAGCAACACTGAAGCTTTCTTT.

This chain uses TRBV5-8 with TRBJ2-7, with D possibly called TRBD1 or TRBD2 (5 bases each). V was shortened by 3 bases and J by 0 bases, with 10 bases between the two germline ends. Looked up from germline, CDR1 is SGHTS and CDR2 is YDEGEE. This CDR3 has 14 residues. The CDR3, as DNA: TGTGCCAGCAGCTCCCGGGACGGCTCCTACGAGCAGTACTTC. Its translation is CASSSRDGSYEQYF.

This chain connects TRBV9 to TRBJ2-2, with no clear D. V dropped 1 base and J dropped 0 bases, with 10 bases sitting between them. The CDR3 extends over 16 amino acids. Germline CDR1 SGDLS, CDR2 YYNGEE. CDR3 residues: CASSVPGSSNTGELFF. The CDR3 bases are TGTGCCAGCAGCGTACCGGGCAGCTCGAACACCGGGGAGCTGTTTTTT.

The rearrangement joins TRBV15 to TRBJ2-5; the D gene is possibly TRBD2 (5 bases). Trimming removed 0 bases from V and 1 base from J, with 9 bases in between. This CDR3 is built from 15 residues. Looked up from germline, CDR1 is LNHNV and CDR2 is YYDKDF (reference sequence). CDR3 in DNA: TGTGCCACCAGCAGAGATCCCGGGATCCAAGAGACCCAGTACTTC. This encodes CATSRDPGIQETQYF.

This clone has just one count. The chain's CDR3 is CASSLVRGPGGYTF. CDR3 nucleotides: TGCGCCAGCAGCTTGGTCAGGGGACCGGGTGGCTACACCTTC. V is TRBV5-1 and J is TRBJ1-2, with D possibly being TRBD1 (6 bases). Germline CDR1 is SGHRS and CDR2 is YFSETQ. With 0 bases removed from V and 7 bases from J, the gap between germline ends came to 13 bases. This CDR3 comprises 14 residues.

The V and J genes are TRBV11-2 and TRBJ2-2; 7 bases map to TRBD1. Germline-derived CDR1 and CDR2 are SGHAT and FQNNGV. The CDR3 covers 16 residues. V shed 1 base and J 3 bases; nucleotides not matched to a gene: 5. The DNA for the CDR3 is TGTGCCAGCAGCTTAGGTGACAGGGATTACACCGGGGAGCTGTTTTTT. Translated: CASSLGDRDYTGELFF.

The genes are TRBV4-1 and TRBJ1-4; D perhaps matches TRBD1 (6 bases). Trimming removed 4 bases from V and 8 bases from J, with 14 bases in between. Germline V gene lookup returns CDR1 MGHRA and CDR2 YSYEKL. The CDR3 runs 14 residues. The CDR3 loop is CASSRGTPEEKLFF. CDR3 coding DNA: TGCGCCAGCAGCCGCGGGACACCAGAAGAAAAACTGTTTTTT.

This clone appeared a single time. This chain connects TRBV19 to TRBJ2-7; D may be TRBD1 or TRBD2 (6 bases each). The CDR3 covers 15 residues. The V end was cut by 6 bases, the J end by 4 bases, with 19 bases between. Germline-derived CDR1 and CDR2 are LNHDA and SQIVND (reference sequence). CDR3 bases: TGTGCCAGTAGAGCGCAGGGGCTTGGGGGGTACGAGCAGTACTTC. Its protein is CASRAQGLGGYEQYF.

In nucleotides, the CDR3 is TGTGCCAGCAGGAGACTAGCGGGAGCCGGGGAGCTGTTTTTT. Its translation: CASRRLAGAGELFF. The chain combines TRBV28 with TRBJ2-2; TRBD2 matches at 12 bases. Germline CDR1 and CDR2: MDHEN and SYDVKM. CDR3 length: 14 amino acids. J lost 6 bases, V lost 6 bases, and 2 bases had no gene match.

The chain employs TRBV30 and TRBJ1-2; 7 bases match TRBD1. Germline CDR1 is GTSNPN and CDR2 is SVGIG (reference sequence). The CDR3 contains 15 residues. Trimming removed 2 bases from V and 5 bases from J; junction bases left unmatched: 11. CDR3 in amino acids: CAWSRTGKTRYGYTF. In nucleotides, the CDR3 is TGTGCCTGGAGTCGGACAGGCAAAACGCGGTATGGCTACACCTTC.

The rearrangement links TRBV28 to TRBJ2-1, with 10 bases fitting TRBD1. The J segment lost 8 bases and the V segment lost 5 bases, leaving 9 bases of the junction unmatched. CDR3 length equals 15 residues. Germline values: CDR1 MDHEN, CDR2 SYDVKM. The CDR3 protein is CASSPPGQGNDEQFF. The CDR3, as DNA: TGTGCCAGCAGTCCCCCGGGACAGGGGAACGATGAGCAGTTCTTC.

The gene calls are TRBV28 and TRBJ2-7, with D hard to call. CDR3 length equals 16 residues. The V and J ends lost 4 bases and 3 bases respectively, with 19 bases between them. The germline V gene encodes CDR1 MDHEN and CDR2 SYDVKM. The CDR3 protein is CASSSFWQASGYEQYF. As DNA, the CDR3 is TGTGCCAGCAGTTCGTTCTGGCAGGCGAGTGGCTACGAGCAGTACTTC. Using reference TRBV28 and TRBJ2-7 for the parts outside the CDR3, the full variable domain is DVKVTQSSRYLVKRTGEKVFLECVQDMDHENMFWYRQDPGLGLRLIYFSYDVKMKEKGDIPEGYSVSREKKERFSLILESASTNQTSMYLCASSSFWQASGYEQYFGPGTRLTVT.

This chain uses TRBV5-1 with TRBJ2-7; 7 nucleotides line up with TRBD2. The CDR3 runs 15 residues. Germline CDR1 reads SGHRS; CDR2 reads YFSETQ. Trimming at V came to 4 bases and at J to 0 bases, leaving 7 bases not matched to a gene. CDR3 DNA: TGCGCCAGCAGCCCTAGCGGCCCTAGCTCCTACGAGCAGTACTTC. Translating gives CASSPSGPSSYEQYF.

This clone appeared once. This rearrangement joins TRBV18 to TRBJ2-1; D unresolved. Germline-derived CDR1 and CDR2 are KGHSH and LQKENI. Trimming removed 2 bases at V and 5 bases at J, with 7 bases between. This CDR3 contains 13 residues. CDR3 region: CASSPLLHNEQFF. The DNA for the CDR3 is TGTGCCAGCTCACCATTGCTCCACAATGAGCAGTTCTTC.

A few counts support this clone. This chain links TRBV10-3 with TRBJ2-3; tentative D call: TRBD1 (5 bases). Germline lookup yields CDR1 ENHRY and CDR2 SYGVKD. This CDR3 has 15 amino acids. Deletions cut 6 bases from V and 2 bases from J, with 15 bases between. For the CDR3, the DNA is TGTGCCATCAGCCCGGACATACTTGTCACAGATACGCAGTATTTT. Translated: CAISPDILVTDTQYF.